This T cell receptor (beta chain) was obtained from a study of CD8 T cells in Susac syndrome. Whole-study results and caveats: That the number of individuals in its TCR sequencing and HLA analysis was relatively small was acknowledged by the study.

In germline, CDR1 is SGHVS, CDR2 FQNEAQ. CDR3 length: 19 residues. The V gene end was trimmed by 8 bases and the J gene end by 3 bases; junction bases not matched to a gene: 13. The multiple sclerosis controls, all treatment-naive patients, had relapsing-remitting disease that was stable or active. TEMRA cells were FACS-enriched and CD8+ and CD4+ T cells negatively isolated. In regard to this clonotype: Its target is unknown.

Reverse transcription of about 0.45 to 1 ug RNA was carried out with random hexamers. Amplification of the TCR beta CDR3 was carried out by immunoSEQ multiplex PCR, which spanned a total of 54 Vbeta and 13 Jbeta segments. A single record per CDR3 protein comes from TCRdb applying MiXCR to the immunoSEQ multiplex PCR reads. The data contain 300,000 or so distinct CDR3 sequences, just over 90% of them singletons. The chain combines TRBV7-8 with TRBJ2-6; 13 positions match TRBD2. This sequence was found in a human donor with multiple sclerosis. Sequences were obtained from CD4+ T cells from PBMCs. The CDR3 reads CASAPPGLAGVLGANVLTF. CDR3 bases: TGTGCCAGCGCCCCCCCAGGACTAGCGGGAGTCCTTGGGGCCAACGTCCTGACTTTC.